Each of the 15 T cell receptor beta chains below was sequenced from the same sample in a study of blood T cell repertoires in COVID-19. Measured with immunoSEQ multiplex PCR; TCRdb has only the in-frame clones, and not every one. The sample lists fewer than 250,000 clones; about 85% were seen once. Specimen: peripheral blood. Receptors were obtained from a man aged 35-49 years with acute or convalescent COVID-19.

The chain combines TRBV28 with TRBJ2-3, with 10 nucleotides matching TRBD2. The length of the CDR3 is 15 residues. The germline gives CDR1 MDHEN, CDR2 SYDVKM. V gave up 4 bases and J gave up 1 base; unmatched junction bases: 2. The CDR3 bases are TGTGCCAGCAGTTCTAGCGGGGGACGCACAGATACGCAGTATTTT. Translated, it gives CASSSSGGRTDTQYF.

Notes on this clone: The germline gene is not matched at one end of the junction; a read error may be the cause. This chain connects TRBV5-8 to TRBJ2-5, with D tentatively TRBD1 (6 bases). The CDR3 loop spans 15 amino acids. CDR1 is SGHTS, CDR2 YDEGEE, per germline. The CDR3 is CASNLEVGTPETQYF. The CDR3 nucleotides read TGTGCCAGCAACTTGGAGGTCGGGACACCAGAGACCCAGTACTTC. The whole variable domain, remainder taken from reference TRBV5-8 and TRBJ2-5, is EAGVTQSPTHLIKTRGQQATLRCSPISGHTSVYWYQQALGLGLQFLLWYDEGEERNRGNFPPRFSGRQFPNYSSELNVNALELEDSALYLCASNLEVGTPETQYFGPGTRLLVL.

The DNA of the CDR3 is TGTGCCAGCAGTCTATCGCTTGACAGGGTCGGTGGCTACACCTTC. Translating it yields CASSLSLDRVGGYTF. V is TRBV28 and J is TRBJ1-2; 7 bases map to TRBD1. Per the germline V gene, CDR1 is MDHEN and CDR2 is SYDVKM. This CDR3 contains 15 residues. V lost 5 bases, J lost 7 bases, and 13 bases stayed unmatched.

This rearrangement joins TRBV5-1 to TRBJ2-3; D is perhaps TRBD1 (6 bases). This CDR3 contains 15 residues. Per the germline V gene, CDR1 is SGHRS and CDR2 is YFSETQ. V lost 5 bases, J lost 0 bases, and 13 bases lay in between. Here the CDR3 DNA reads TGCGCCAGCAGTGGGGCAGGGACAAGCACAGATACGCAGTATTTT. The encoded protein is CASSGAGTSTDTQYF. The full variable domain, completed using reference TRBV5-1 and TRBJ2-3, is KAGVTQTPRYLIKTRGQQVTLSCSPISGHRSVSWYQQTPGQGLQFLFEYFSETQRNKGNFPGRFSGRQFSNSRSEMNVSTLELGDSALYLCASSGAGTSTDTQYFGPGTRLTVL.

This chain uses TRBV7-2 with TRBJ2-7, with D possibly matching TRBD2 (6 bases). The CDR3 loop spans 15 amino acids. V dropped 6 bases and J dropped 2 bases, with 17 bases sitting between them. Germline CDR1 reads SGHTA; CDR2 reads FQGNSA. CDR3 protein: CASRRAVPGAYEQYF. DNA for the CDR3: TGTGCCAGCAGAAGGGCCGTTCCGGGGGCCTACGAGCAGTACTTC.

The CDR3 coding sequence is TGTGCCAGTAGGAGGGGACTAGCGGGAGGAATCTCTAGCACAGATACGCAGTATTTT. It specifies CASRRGLAGGISSTDTQYF. This sequence joins TRBV19 and TRBJ2-3, with 15 nucleotides matching TRBD2. This CDR3 is built from 19 residues. Germline V CDR1 and CDR2: LNHDA, SQIVND (reference sequence). V shed 6 bases and J 0 bases; nucleotides not matched to a gene: 10. The full variable domain, rest sourced from reference TRBV19 and TRBJ2-3, is DGGITQSPKYLFRKEGQNVTLSCEQNLNHDAMYWYRQDPGQGLRLIYYSQIVNDFQKGDIAEGYSVSREKKESFPLTVTSAQKNPTAFYLCASRRGLAGGISSTDTQYFGPGTRLTVL.

The CDR3 loop reads CASRLEGHEQYF. CDR3 sequence (DNA): TGTGCCAGCAGGTTGGAGGGCCACGAGCAGTACTTC. The chain combines TRBV6-5 with TRBJ2-7, with a weak D call TRBD2 (6 bases). The germline V gene has CDR1 MNHEY and CDR2 SVGAGI. The CDR3 spans 12 residues. The germline V and J ends were trimmed by 6 bases and 5 bases, with 11 bases remaining between them.

The chain couples TRBV4-2 to TRBJ2-2; D perhaps matches TRBD1 (5 bases). The V end was cut by 1 base, the J end by 4 bases, with 10 bases between. CDR3 size: 15 residues. Germline CDR1 LGHNA, CDR2 YNFKEQ. CDR3 nucleotide sequence: TGTGCCAGCAGCCAAGGCCAGGGTCCCACCGGGGAGCTGTTTTTT. This encodes CASSQGQGPTGELFF.

This clone was recorded a few times. The chain recombines TRBV30 with TRBJ2-7, with 10 bases lining up with TRBD1. The CDR3 spans 14 residues. Unmatched junction bases numbered 3, after V lost 2 bases and J lost 2 bases. Per the germline V gene, CDR1 is GTSNPN and CDR2 is SVGIG (reference sequence). DNA of the CDR3: TGTGCCTGGAGTAGGGGACAGGGGACCTACGAGCAGTACTTC. Its translation: CAWSRGQGTYEQYF.

This rearrangement joins TRBV7-9 to TRBJ2-4; D perhaps matches TRBD2 (6 bases). Looked up from germline, CDR1 is SEHNR and CDR2 is FQNEAQ (reference sequence). Trimming cost V 5 bases and J 1 base, with 12 bases left between them. The CDR3 totals 15 residues. CDR3 coding DNA: TGTGCCAGCAGCCCATACCGGGGGGCCAAAAACATTCAGTACTTC. The encoded protein is CASSPYRGAKNIQYF.

The V gene is TRBV19, the J gene TRBJ2-1; 9 nucleotides match TRBD2. The CDR3 loop spans 15 amino acids. The germline V gene has CDR1 LNHDA and CDR2 SQIVND (reference sequence). Unmatched junction bases numbered 1, after V lost 1 base and J lost 3 bases. In DNA form, the CDR3 reads TGTGCCAGTAGTATAGGCGGGGGGGGCTACAATGAGCAGTTCTTC. It specifies CASSIGGGGYNEQFF.

This clone was seen more than once but under ten times. The junction shows a germline mismatch at one end, possibly a read error. This chain joins TRBV7-2 and TRBJ1-4, with 7 bases aligning to TRBD1. CDR1 is SGHTA, CDR2 FQGNSA, per germline. This CDR3 is 15 amino acids long. This chain's CDR3 is CASSTLGQHNDKLFF. Here the CDR3 DNA reads TGTGCCAGCAGCACCCTGGGACAGCATAATGACAAACTGTTTTTT. Filled out from reference TRBV7-2 and TRBJ1-4, the complete variable domain reads GAGVSQSPSNKVTEKGKDVELRCDPISGHTALYWYRQSLGQGLEFLIYFQGNSAPDKSGLPSDRFSAERTGGSVSTLTIQRTQQEDSAVYLCASSTLGQHNDKLFFGSGTQLSVL.

The chain joins TRBV27 to TRBJ2-1; 9 nucleotides match TRBD1. The CDR3 covers 18 residues. Losses at the gene ends were 3 bases for V and 4 bases for J; bases not matched to a gene: 13. Germline V gene data show CDR1 as MNHEY and CDR2 as SMNVEV (reference sequence). This CDR3 is CASSFYLGPTGGYNEQFF. The CDR3 nucleotides are TGTGCCAGCAGTTTCTACTTGGGTCCGACAGGGGGGTACAATGAGCAGTTCTTC.

The chain couples TRBV11-3 to TRBJ2-1, with D possibly TRBD1 on 6 matching bases. V lost 5 bases to trimming and J lost 6 bases, with 17 bases between them. The CDR3 spans 15 residues. Germline V gene lookup returns CDR1 SGHNT and CDR2 YENEEA. The CDR3 DNA reads as TGTGCCAGCAGCCTAAGGACAGCCAACACCAATGAGCAGTTCTTC. This sequence encodes CASSLRTANTNEQFF.

V and J are TRBV4-3 and TRBJ1-4; perhaps TRBD1 as D (5 bases). Germline V gene sequence: CDR1 LGHNA, CDR2 YSLEER. V lost 0 bases and J lost 3, with 17 bases in between. This CDR3 is built from 18 residues. The CDR3 loop reads CASSQEGGVTEANEKLFF. In nucleotides, the CDR3 is TGCGCCAGCAGCCAAGAGGGGGGAGTTACAGAGGCTAATGAAAAACTGTTTTTT.